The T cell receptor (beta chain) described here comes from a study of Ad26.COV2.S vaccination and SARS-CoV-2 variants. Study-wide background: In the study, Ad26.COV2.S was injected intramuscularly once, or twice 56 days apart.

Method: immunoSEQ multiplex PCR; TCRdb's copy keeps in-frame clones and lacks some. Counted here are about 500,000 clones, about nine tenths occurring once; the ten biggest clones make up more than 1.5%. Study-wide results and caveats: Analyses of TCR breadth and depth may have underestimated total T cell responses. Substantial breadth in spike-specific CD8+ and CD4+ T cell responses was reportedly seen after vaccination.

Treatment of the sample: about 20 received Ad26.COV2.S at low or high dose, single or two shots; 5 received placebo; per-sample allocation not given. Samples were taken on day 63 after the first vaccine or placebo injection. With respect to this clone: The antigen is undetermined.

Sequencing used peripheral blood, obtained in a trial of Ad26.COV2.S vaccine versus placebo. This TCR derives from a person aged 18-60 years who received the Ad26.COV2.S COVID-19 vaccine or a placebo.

The CDR3, as DNA: TGCGCCAGCAGCCAAGGAACGACGGGGTCTGGAAACACCATATATTTT. This sequence encodes CASSQGTTGSGNTIYF. The V and J genes are TRBV4-1 and TRBJ1-3; D is unresolved. This CDR3 region has 16 residues. In germline, CDR1 is MGHRA, CDR2 YSYEKL. V lost 1 base, J lost 1 base, and 11 bases lay in between.